Following are 29 T cell receptor beta chains from one sample sequenced in a study of T cells in Graves' hyperthyroidism and ophthalmopathy. Researchers amplified the TCR beta CDR3 regions from RNA transcripts. The study used the HTBI primer set for a first-round RT-PCR of the TCR CDR3. TCRdb re-called the multiplex PCR reads with MiXCR, one entry per CDR3 protein. The table shows some 360,000 distinct CDR3 sequences, with about 15% occurring only once. Input material: blood. These receptors came from a woman aged 55-70 years with Graves' hyperthyroidism.

This chain connects TRBV5-8 to TRBJ2-1, with 7 nucleotides matching TRBD1. J gave up 12 bases and V 4 bases, and 19 bases lay outside the gene matches. Germline values: CDR1 SGHTS, CDR2 YDEGEE. The CDR3 covers 16 residues. CDR3 DNA: TGTGCCAGCAGCATCAGACAGGGCGCCCGCAATGTGGGGCAGTTCTTC. Its protein product is CASSIRQGARNVGQFF.

This clonotype showed up many times. CDR3 sequence reads: CASSLRLVTGTGRNEQFF. The CDR3 DNA reads as TGCGCCAGCAGCTTGCGATTGGTGACGGGAACCGGGAGGAATGAGCAGTTCTTC. This sequence joins TRBV5-1 and TRBJ2-1; 7 nucleotides agree with TRBD2. Germline V gives CDR1 SGHRS, CDR2 YFSETQ. The junction had 17 bases not matched to a gene; V was cut back by 1 base and J by 7 bases. The CDR3 sequence is 18 residues long.

The chain joins TRBV11-2 to TRBJ2-1, with 7 bases aligning to TRBD2. V shed 1 base, J shed 9 bases, and the junction held 6 bases outside the gene matches. The CDR3 length is 14 residues. Germline CDR1 reads SGHAT; CDR2 reads FQNNGV. CDR3 nucleotide sequence: TGTGCCAGCAGCTTAGGCGGGAGCTTTGGTGAGCAGTTCTTC. Its protein product is CASSLGGSFGEQFF. Drawing the rest from reference TRBV11-2 and TRBJ2-1, the complete variable domain is EAGVAQSPRYKIIEKRQSVAFWCNPISGHATLYWYQQILGQGPKLLIQFQNNGVVDDSQLPKDRFSAERLKGVDSTLKIQPAKLEDSAVYLCASSLGGSFGEQFFGPGTRLTVL.

This clonotype occurred once. The DNA for the CDR3 is TGTGCCAGCACTCCGGGAACTAACTATGGCTACACCTTC. Residues: CASTPGTNYGYTF. The J gene is TRBJ1-2, the V gene TRBV6-1; no clear D. The CDR3 spans 13 residues. Germline V gives CDR1 MNHNS, CDR2 SASEGT. V lost 7 bases and J 0 bases, leaving 9 bases between the germline ends.

This clonotype was seen more than once but under ten times. The chain has TRBV15 and TRBJ2-1; D gene unclear. Germline CDR1 is LNHNV and CDR2 is YYDKDF (reference sequence). There are 14 residues in the CDR3. Trimming shortened V by 0 bases and J by 5 bases, and 8 bases separated the two germline ends. Here the CDR3 DNA reads TGTGCCACCAGCAGAGAAAGGGTAAACAATGAGCAGTTCTTC. It is translated as CATSRERVNNEQFF. Full variable domain (rest looked up from reference TRBV15 and TRBJ2-1): DAMVIQNPRYQVTQFGKPVTLSCSQTLNHNVMYWYQQKSSQAPKLLFHYYDKDFNNEADTPDNFQSRRPNTSFCFLDIRSPGLGDTAMYLCATSRERVNNEQFFGPGTRLTVL.

The chain recombines TRBV29-1 with TRBJ2-5, with TRBD1 identical over 9 bases. CDR1 is SQVTM and CDR2 is ANQGSEA in the germline V gene. The CDR3 totals 14 residues. V gave up 6 bases and J gave up 5 bases; unmatched junction bases: 10. In DNA, the CDR3 is TGCAGCGTAGTTCCGGGACAGGGTTATGAGACCCAGTACTTC. This sequence encodes CSVVPGQGYETQYF.

This clonotype was seen ten or more times. The chain couples TRBV30 to TRBJ2-3; TRBD2 matches at 9 bases. This CDR3 has 15 residues. V was clipped by 2 bases and J by 2 bases; unmatched bases: 5. Looked up from germline, CDR1 is GTSNPN and CDR2 is SVGIG (reference sequence). CDR3 DNA: TGTGCCTGGAGTCGATTAGCGGGAGCCACAGATACGCAGTATTTT. Its translation is CAWSRLAGATDTQYF.

The chain combines TRBV4-1 with TRBJ1-4; 8 nucleotides match TRBD1. The CDR3 totals 15 residues. V was pared by 3 bases and J by 8 bases, with 8 bases of the junction left unmatched. From germline, CDR1 is MGHRA and CDR2 YSYEKL. This CDR3 is CASSQTGQGGEKLFF. Written as DNA, the CDR3 is TGCGCCAGCAGCCAGACCGGACAGGGAGGCGAAAAACTGTTTTTT.

This clonotype showed up many times. The V gene is TRBV6-1, the J gene TRBJ2-5, with D uncertain. The CDR3 contains 15 residues. V shed 5 bases and J shed 5 bases, with 18 bases lying between them. CDR1 is MNHNS, CDR2 SASEGT, per germline. The CDR3 protein is CASSIGVAPRETQYF. CDR3 nucleotide sequence: TGTGCCAGCAGTATTGGTGTGGCTCCTAGGGAGACCCAGTACTTC.

Only a few counts were recorded for this clonotype. The DNA is left out, because the CDR3 cannot be placed on it with certainty; the CDR3 is given as TCRdb lists it. The V and J genes are TRBV5-5 and TRBJ1-2. Per the germline V gene, CDR1 is SGHKS and CDR2 is YYEKEE (reference sequence). A total of 14 residues make up the CDR3, ends included. CDR3 residues: CASSLAVWGSGNTF.

In its sample, this clonotype was seen a few times. This chain uses TRBV6-1 with TRBJ2-2; D possibly corresponds to TRBD1 (5 bases). CDR3 length: 13 amino acids. The ends were cut back, 5 bases at V and 3 bases at J, with 7 bases in the middle. Germline lookup yields CDR1 MNHNS and CDR2 SASEGT. The CDR3 region has the DNA TGTGCCAGCAGTACCAGGGACACCGGGGAGCTGTTTTTT. Protein sequence: CASSTRDTGELFF.

This clonotype was seen at least ten times. The chain recombines TRBV7-9 with TRBJ2-1, with unresolved D. Between the trimmed V and J ends, which lost 6 bases and 4 bases, there was a span of 10 bases. Germline assignment: CDR1 SEHNR and CDR2 FQNEAQ (reference sequence). The CDR3 runs to 13 residues. CDR3 nucleotides: TGTGCCAGCAGATCGGCCCTTTACAATGAGCAGTTCTTC. This gives the protein CASRSALYNEQFF.

This clonotype showed up just a few times. The chain carries TRBV5-1 and TRBJ2-3, with 9 nucleotides matching TRBD1. Germline-derived CDR1 and CDR2 are SGHRS and YFSETQ. Germline trimming cut 2 bases from V and 4 bases from J; bases unmatched to any gene: 8. The CDR3 length is 16 residues. CDR3 coding DNA: TGCGCCAGCAGCTTCCCACCGGGACAGGGCCCAGATACGCAGTATTTT. Protein product: CASSFPPGQGPDTQYF.

This clonotype was seen many times. V gene TRBV7-2 combines with J gene TRBJ2-1, with D perhaps TRBD1 (6 bases). Looked up from germline, CDR1 is SGHTA and CDR2 is FQGNSA. The ends were cut back, 5 bases at V and 0 bases at J, with 17 bases in the middle. The CDR3 contains 17 residues. The CDR3, as DNA: TGTGCCAGCAGCCCCACTGGACAGTCCTCCTCCTACAATGAGCAGTTCTTC. This sequence encodes CASSPTGQSSSYNEQFF.

The chain carries TRBV11-3 and TRBJ2-5; the match to TRBD2 covers 13 bases. The ends lost 5 bases at V and 2 bases at J; junction bases unmatched: 8. The CDR3 runs 17 residues. Germline V lookup: CDR1 SGHNT, CDR2 YENEEA. The CDR3 loop is CASSPRTSGRQQETQYF. The CDR3 DNA reads as TGTGCCAGCAGCCCTAGGACTAGCGGGAGACAACAAGAGACCCAGTACTTC.

This clonotype was detected ten times or more. The chain is built from TRBV28 and TRBJ1-4, with a tentative D call TRBD1 (6 bases). Per the germline V gene, CDR1 is MDHEN and CDR2 is SYDVKM. There are 15 residues in the CDR3. V lost 6 bases to trimming and J lost 10 bases, with 21 bases between them. CDR3 in amino acids: CASSILQGPLGKLFF. The DNA of the CDR3 is TGTGCCAGCAGCATACTACAGGGCCCGCTGGGAAAACTGTTTTTT.

This chain uses TRBV28 with TRBJ2-3; 9 bases line up with TRBD1. V shed 3 bases, J shed 3 bases, and the junction held 10 bases outside the gene matches. The germline CDR1 and CDR2 sequences are MDHEN and SYDVKM. CDR3 length: 17 residues. The CDR3 DNA reads as TGTGCCAGCAGTTTCTCTCAACCCGGGACAGGGACAGATACGCAGTATTTT. This encodes CASSFSQPGTGTDTQYF.

V is TRBV6-5 and J is TRBJ2-3, with D uncertain. This CDR3 has 12 amino acids. The V gene lost 3 bases and the J gene lost 5 bases, with 6 bases spanning the gap. Germline values: CDR1 MNHEY, CDR2 SVGAGI. The CDR3 is CASSYERDTQYF. The DNA for the CDR3 is TGTGCCAGCAGTTATGAGCGAGATACGCAGTATTTT.

This clonotype was picked up many times. The V and J genes are TRBV28 and TRBJ2-1; D gene ambiguous. The CDR3 is 13 residues long. Trimming took 2 bases from V and 4 from J, leaving 6 bases between them. Germline CDR1 reads MDHEN; CDR2 reads SYDVKM. The CDR3 region is CASSLSRYNEQFF. CDR3 in DNA: TGTGCCAGCAGTTTAAGCCGGTACAATGAGCAGTTCTTC.

This clonotype was observed at least ten times. The chain combines TRBV12-3 or TRBV12-4 with TRBJ1-2, with D unresolved. V lost 2 bases and J 5 bases, leaving 9 bases between the germline ends. CDR3 size: 13 residues. Here the CDR3 reads CASSLQLPYGYTF. CDR3 coding DNA: TGTGCCAGCAGTTTACAGTTGCCATATGGCTACACCTTC.

The V gene is TRBV7-3, the J gene TRBJ1-6; no clear D. V lost 8 bases and J lost 2, with 10 bases in between. CDR1 is SGHTA, CDR2 FQGTGA, per germline. The CDR3 runs to 14 residues. CDR3 nucleotide sequence: TGTGCCAGCTCGGGCGGTACCTATAATTCACCCCTCCACTTT. This encodes CASSGGTYNSPLHF.

This clonotype was seen many times. The rearrangement joins TRBV7-8 to TRBJ2-5, with no clear D. Germline values: CDR1 SGHVS, CDR2 FQNEAQ. Trimming pared 3 bases from V and 0 bases from J, leaving 11 bases between. This CDR3 spans 15 amino acids. This CDR3 is CASSFTTGHQETQYF. CDR3 DNA: TGTGCCAGCAGCTTCACAACTGGCCACCAAGAGACCCAGTACTTC.

This clonotype showed up just a few times. The chain has TRBV9 and TRBJ1-2, with D perhaps TRBD1 (5 bases). The CDR3 loop spans 13 amino acids. CDR1 is SGDLS and CDR2 is YYNGEE in the germline V gene. V was shortened by 3 bases and J by 4 bases, with 10 bases between the two germline ends. CDR3 nucleotides: TGTGCCAGCAGCGGCACAGGCCTCTATGGCTACACCTTC. It is translated as CASSGTGLYGYTF.

This clonotype has at least ten counts. J is TRBJ2-7 and V is TRBV6-1, with TRBD1 matching over 9 bases. The CDR3 has 13 amino acids. V dropped 6 bases and J dropped 5; count of bases not matched to a gene: 5. CDR1 and CDR2 from the germline V gene are MNHNS and SASEGT. The CDR3 loop reads CASRSTGGNEQYF. CDR3 DNA sequence: TGTGCCAGCAGATCGACAGGGGGAAACGAGCAGTACTTC.

V is TRBV10-3 and J is TRBJ2-7, with a possible D match to TRBD1 (6 bases). The germline V gene encodes CDR1 ENHRY and CDR2 SYGVKD. The CDR3 is 15 amino acids. Trimming left V 6 bases short and J 3 bases short, with 18 bases between. The CDR3 spells CAISPGQGSVYEQYF. The CDR3 DNA sequence: TGTGCCATCAGCCCAGGGCAGGGGTCGGTCTACGAGCAGTACTTC.

This clonotype turned up a few times. The chain has TRBV7-9 and TRBJ2-7, with D possibly matching TRBD1 (6 bases). CDR3 length equals 17 residues. Germline CDR1 SEHNR, CDR2 FQNEAQ (reference sequence). Deletions cut 1 base from V and 0 bases from J, with 16 bases between. The CDR3 protein is CASSLVTGHNNSYEQYF. The CDR3 DNA reads TGTGCCAGCAGCTTAGTAACGGGACACAATAACTCCTACGAGCAGTACTTC.

This clonotype was observed many times. The rearrangement uses TRBV30 and TRBJ1-2; a weak D match, TRBD1 (6 bases). The CDR3 consists of 12 residues. V was pared by 0 bases and J by 8 bases, with 10 bases between. The germline gives CDR1 GTSNPN, CDR2 SVGIG (reference sequence). For the CDR3, the DNA is TGTGCCTGGAGTGTACAGGGTCGGGGCTACACCTTC. Encoded protein: CAWSVQGRGYTF.

This chain joins TRBV28 and TRBJ2-7, with D possibly TRBD1 on 5 matching bases. Germline CDR1 and CDR2: MDHEN and SYDVKM. The CDR3 has 14 amino acids. Trimming left V 7 bases short and J 0 bases short, with 13 bases between. The CDR3 nucleotides read TGTGCCAGCACCGAGAGACAGTCCTCCTACGAGCAGTACTTC. Translation gives CASTERQSSYEQYF.

This clonotype was counted ten times or more. The chain uses TRBV2 and TRBJ2-7; 10 bases are a match to TRBD2. Germline CDR1 SNHLY, CDR2 FYNNEI. The CDR3 contains 12 residues. The V segment lost 8 bases and the J segment 3 bases; nucleotides outside the gene matches: 1. The CDR3 sequence is CASEREGYEQYF. The CDR3 DNA is TGTGCCAGCGAGCGGGAGGGCTACGAGCAGTACTTC.